This passage covers 15 T cell receptor beta chains from one sample sequenced in a study of blood T cell repertoires in COVID-19. Sequenced by immunoSEQ multiplex PCR; TCRdb stores in-frame clones only, minus some. Among approximately 280,000 clones, almost 85% were seen once, and the ten largest hold 5.1%. The specimen was peripheral blood. Receptors originate from a man in his fifties or sixties with active or convalescent COVID-19.

The chain combines TRBV12-3 or TRBV12-4 with TRBJ2-5, with TRBD2 matching over 9 bases. J gave up 9 bases and V 5 bases, and 7 bases lay outside the gene matches. The CDR3 covers 13 residues. CDR3 protein: CASSGAGGQAQYF. DNA of the CDR3: TGTGCCAGCAGTGGGGCGGGAGGGCAGGCCCAGTACTTC.

In its sample, this clone was seen once. This chain joins TRBV27 and TRBJ2-1; the match to TRBD2 covers 10 bases. This CDR3 is built from 17 residues. Trimming removed 5 bases from V and 4 bases from J; junction bases left unmatched: 11. Per the germline V gene, CDR1 is MNHEY and CDR2 is SMNVEV (reference sequence). Here the CDR3 reads CASSERFSGRNYNEQFF. The CDR3 DNA is TGTGCCAGCAGTGAGAGATTTAGCGGGAGGAATTACAATGAGCAGTTCTTC.

V and J are TRBV5-1 and TRBJ1-1; no clear D. The CDR3 loop spans 15 amino acids. CDR1 SGHRS and CDR2 YFSETQ come from the germline V gene. V shed 5 bases and J shed 5 bases, with 19 bases lying between them. The chain's CDR3 is CASRARVAAETEAFF. The CDR3 DNA reads as TGCGCCAGCAGGGCCCGAGTGGCGGCAGAAACTGAAGCTTTCTTT.

This clone was recorded once. This rearrangement joins TRBV7-9 to TRBJ2-5; 7 bases map to TRBD1. V gave up 3 bases and J gave up 2 bases; unmatched junction bases: 15. CDR3 length: 18 residues. Per the germline V gene, CDR1 is SEHNR and CDR2 is FQNEAQ (reference sequence). The CDR3 DNA is TGTGCCAGCAGCTTGAGGCCACGGGACAGCAGACTTCAAGAGACCCAGTACTTC. It codes for CASSLRPRDSRLQETQYF.

V gene TRBV6-2 or TRBV6-3 combines with J gene TRBJ2-3, with unresolved D. V lost 6 bases and J 2 bases, leaving 18 bases between the germline ends. This CDR3 contains 16 residues. CDR1 and CDR2 from the germline V gene are MNHEY and SVGEGT. The CDR3 is CASSRTTRLNTDTQYF. The CDR3 DNA reads TGTGCCAGCAGCCGTACAACCCGACTGAACACAGATACGCAGTATTTT.

The chain recombines TRBV4-2 with TRBJ2-3, with TRBD2 identical over 10 bases. CDR3 length equals 16 residues. Germline CDR1 and CDR2: LGHNA and YNFKEQ. V was clipped by 1 base and J by 8 bases; unmatched bases: 9. Written as DNA, the CDR3 is TGTGCCAGCAGCCAAGGCGAGCGGGAGGGACTGGGTACGCAGTATTTT. Translation: CASSQGEREGLGTQYF.

In this sample, this clone turned up once. V usage is TRBV28 and J usage is TRBJ2-1; 8 positions match TRBD2. This CDR3 has 16 residues. V lost 5 bases and J lost 4; bases outside the gene matches: 10. CDR1 MDHEN and CDR2 SYDVKM come from the germline V gene. CDR3 coding DNA: TGTGCCAGCAGTCCTGGCGGGGCGGGAGGATACAATGAGCAGTTCTTC. Protein: CASSPGGAGGYNEQFF.

The V and J genes are TRBV9 and TRBJ1-4; no definite D call. The germline V gene has CDR1 SGDLS and CDR2 YYNGEE. The ends were cut back, 3 bases at V and 0 bases at J, with 12 bases in the middle. The length of the CDR3 is 16 residues. The CDR3 spells CASSEDSSPTNEKLFF. The CDR3 DNA is TGTGCCAGCAGCGAAGATAGTTCTCCAACTAATGAAAAACTGTTTTTT.

The CDR3 here is CASSTGDTQYF. The CDR3 nucleotides are TGTGCCAGCTCAACCGGAGATACGCAGTATTTT. This chain uses TRBV18 with TRBJ2-3; D gene ambiguous. Germline V gene lookup returns CDR1 KGHSH and CDR2 LQKENI. Trimming left V 5 bases short and J 5 bases short, with 5 bases between. This CDR3 has 11 amino acids.

The gene calls are TRBV19 and TRBJ2-6; TRBD1 aligns across 11 bases. With 5 bases clipped from V and 4 bases from J, the junction kept 7 bases outside the gene matches. The CDR3 has 17 amino acids. CDR1 and CDR2 from the germline V gene are LNHDA and SQIVND (reference sequence). The chain's CDR3 is CASSFGQGASGANVLTF. For the CDR3, the DNA is TGTGCCAGTAGTTTTGGACAGGGGGCGTCAGGGGCCAACGTCCTGACTTTC.

This clone appeared a single time. The chain joins TRBV20-1 to TRBJ2-1; TRBD2 aligns across 7 bases. This CDR3 contains 13 residues. Germline V gene lookup returns CDR1 DFQATT and CDR2 SNEGSKA (reference sequence). V lost 3 bases to trimming and J lost 14 bases; unmatched junction nucleotides: 13. CDR3 amino acids: CSASQMTGGLKFF. CDR3 bases: TGCAGTGCTAGTCAAATGACGGGGGGACTGAAGTTCTTC.

The chain combines TRBV30 with TRBJ1-4, with 7 bases that match TRBD1. The CDR3 covers 14 residues. J gave up 8 bases and V 2 bases, and 8 bases lay outside the gene matches. Germline CDR1 is GTSNPN and CDR2 is SVGIG (reference sequence). The CDR3 loop is CAWSSGQTREKLFF. CDR3 nucleotide sequence: TGTGCCTGGAGTTCGGGACAGACCCGAGAAAAACTGTTTTTT.

V and J are TRBV15 and TRBJ2-1; D is uncertain. The V end was cut by 5 bases, the J end by 3 bases, with 8 bases between. Germline assignment: CDR1 LNHNV and CDR2 YYDKDF (reference sequence). This CDR3 comprises 13 residues. The CDR3 reads CATSPAHYNEQFF. CDR3 nucleotides: TGTGCCACCAGCCCAGCGCACTACAATGAGCAGTTCTTC.

The V gene is TRBV5-8, the J gene TRBJ2-1; TRBD2 matches 7 bases. J gave up 1 base and V 0 bases, and 4 bases lay outside the gene matches. The CDR3 runs 16 residues. CDR1 SGHTS and CDR2 YDEGEE come from the germline V gene. This chain's CDR3 is CASSLEVGGSYNEQFF. The CDR3 nucleotides read TGTGCCAGCAGCTTGGAGGTCGGGGGGTCCTACAATGAGCAGTTCTTC.

V gene TRBV5-1 combines with J gene TRBJ2-1; the D gene is possibly TRBD1 (6 bases). Germline V gene lookup returns CDR1 SGHRS and CDR2 YFSETQ. With 0 bases removed from V and 4 bases from J, the gap between germline ends came to 11 bases. The CDR3 is made up of 15 amino acids. The CDR3, as DNA: TGCGCCAGCAGCTTGGGAGGGACATCGTACAATGAGCAGTTCTTC. Protein product: CASSLGGTSYNEQFF.